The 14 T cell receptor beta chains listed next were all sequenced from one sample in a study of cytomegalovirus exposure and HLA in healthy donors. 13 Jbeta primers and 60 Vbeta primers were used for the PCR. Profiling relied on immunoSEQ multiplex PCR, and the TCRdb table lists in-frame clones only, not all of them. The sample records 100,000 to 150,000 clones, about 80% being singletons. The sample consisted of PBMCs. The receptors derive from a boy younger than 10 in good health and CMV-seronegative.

The CDR3 is CASSLGALPYPEAFF. CDR3 DNA: TGTGCCAGCAGCTTAGGGGCCCTCCCTTATCCTGAAGCTTTCTTT. The gene calls are TRBV7-9 and TRBJ1-1; the D is unclear. The CDR3 contains 15 residues. V lost 1 base and J 6 bases, leaving 15 bases between the germline ends. Germline-derived CDR1 and CDR2 are SEHNR and FQNEAQ (reference sequence).

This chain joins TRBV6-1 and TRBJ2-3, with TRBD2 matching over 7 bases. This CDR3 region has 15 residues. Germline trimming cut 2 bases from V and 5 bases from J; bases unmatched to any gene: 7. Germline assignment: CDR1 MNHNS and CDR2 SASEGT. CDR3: CASSESPGGKDTQYF. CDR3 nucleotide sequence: TGTGCCAGCAGTGAATCCCCCGGGGGGAAAGATACGCAGTATTTT.

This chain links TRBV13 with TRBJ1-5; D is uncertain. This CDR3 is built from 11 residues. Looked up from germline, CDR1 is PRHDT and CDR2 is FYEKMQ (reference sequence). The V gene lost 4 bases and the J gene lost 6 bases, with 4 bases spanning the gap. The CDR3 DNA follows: TGTGCCAGCAGCTCGAGTCAGCCCCAGCATTTT. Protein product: CASSSSQPQHF.

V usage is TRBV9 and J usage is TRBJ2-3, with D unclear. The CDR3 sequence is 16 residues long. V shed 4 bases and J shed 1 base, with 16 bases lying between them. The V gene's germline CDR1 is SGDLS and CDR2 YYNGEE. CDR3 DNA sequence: TGTGCCAGCAGCCCCTTCGCGGCAGTGGGCACAGATACGCAGTATTTT. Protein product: CASSPFAAVGTDTQYF.

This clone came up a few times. The CDR3 here is CSVVAGAGELFF. The DNA for the CDR3 is TGCAGCGTTGTAGCGGGAGCCGGGGAGCTGTTTTTT. V is TRBV29-1 and J is TRBJ2-2; TRBD2 aligns across 9 bases. CDR3 length: 12 residues. Germline lookup yields CDR1 SQVTM and CDR2 ANQGSEA. Trimming took 4 bases from V and 6 from J; bases not matched to a gene: 0.

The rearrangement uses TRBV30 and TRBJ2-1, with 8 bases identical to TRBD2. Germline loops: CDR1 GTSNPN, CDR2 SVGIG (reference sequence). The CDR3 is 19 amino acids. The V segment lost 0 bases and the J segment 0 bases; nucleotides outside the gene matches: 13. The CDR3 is CAWSVHSGSSKSSYNEQFF. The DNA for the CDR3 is TGTGCCTGGAGTGTACACAGCGGGAGTTCCAAATCCTCCTACAATGAGCAGTTCTTC.

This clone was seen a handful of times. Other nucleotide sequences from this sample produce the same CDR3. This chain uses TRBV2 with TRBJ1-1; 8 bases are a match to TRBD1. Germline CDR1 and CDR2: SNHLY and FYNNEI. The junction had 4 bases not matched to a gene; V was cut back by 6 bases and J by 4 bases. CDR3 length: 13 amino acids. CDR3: CASSGQGGTEAFF. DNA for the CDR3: TGTGCCAGCAGCGGACAGGGCGGCACTGAAGCTTTCTTT.

The CDR3 sequence: CASSLLGAVIQPQHF. The CDR3, as DNA: TGTGCCAGCAGTTTATTGGGGGCGGTGATTCAGCCCCAGCATTTT. V gene TRBV27 combines with J gene TRBJ1-5; D perhaps matches TRBD1 (6 bases). Germline V gene sequence: CDR1 MNHEY, CDR2 SMNVEV (reference sequence). The ends were cut back, 1 base at V and 6 bases at J, with 13 bases in the middle. The CDR3 has 15 residues.

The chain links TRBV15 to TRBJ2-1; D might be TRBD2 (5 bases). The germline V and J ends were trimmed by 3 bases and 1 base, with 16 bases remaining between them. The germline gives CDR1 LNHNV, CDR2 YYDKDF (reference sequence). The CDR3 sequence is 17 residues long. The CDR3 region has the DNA TGTGCCACCAGCAGGGCTCCGCCCGGGAAATCCTACAATGAGCAGTTCTTC. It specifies CATSRAPPGKSYNEQFF.

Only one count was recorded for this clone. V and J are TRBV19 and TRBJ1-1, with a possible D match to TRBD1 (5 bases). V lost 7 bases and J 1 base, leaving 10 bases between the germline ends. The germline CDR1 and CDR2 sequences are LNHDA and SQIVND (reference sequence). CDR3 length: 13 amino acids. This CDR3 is CASTVGGNTEAFF. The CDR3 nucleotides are TGTGCCAGTACTGTCGGGGGGAACACTGAAGCTTTCTTT. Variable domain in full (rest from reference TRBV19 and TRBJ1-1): DGGITQSPKYLFRKEGQNVTLSCEQNLNHDAMYWYRQDPGQGLRLIYYSQIVNDFQKGDIAEGYSVSREKKESFPLTVTSAQKNPTAFYLCASTVGGNTEAFFGQGTRLTVV.

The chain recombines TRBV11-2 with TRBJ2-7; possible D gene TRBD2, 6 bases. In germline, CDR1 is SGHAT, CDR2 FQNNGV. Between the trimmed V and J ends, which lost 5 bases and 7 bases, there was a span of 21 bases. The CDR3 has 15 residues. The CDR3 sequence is CASSPGSSSAGEQYV. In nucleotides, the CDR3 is TGTGCCAGCAGCCCGGGCTCATCCTCGGCGGGAGAGCAGTACGTC.

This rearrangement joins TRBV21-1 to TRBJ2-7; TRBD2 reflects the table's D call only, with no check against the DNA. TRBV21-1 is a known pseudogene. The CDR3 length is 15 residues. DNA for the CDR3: TGTGCCAGCAGCAAAGGACTAGCGGGCTCCTACGAGCAGTACGTC. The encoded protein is CASSKGLAGSYEQYV.

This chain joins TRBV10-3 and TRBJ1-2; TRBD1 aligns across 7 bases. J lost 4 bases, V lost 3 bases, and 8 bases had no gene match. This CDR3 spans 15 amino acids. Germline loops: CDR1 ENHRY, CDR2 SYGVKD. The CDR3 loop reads CAISDAGDSGYGYTF. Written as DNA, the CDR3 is TGTGCCATCAGTGATGCCGGGGACAGTGGCTATGGCTACACCTTC.

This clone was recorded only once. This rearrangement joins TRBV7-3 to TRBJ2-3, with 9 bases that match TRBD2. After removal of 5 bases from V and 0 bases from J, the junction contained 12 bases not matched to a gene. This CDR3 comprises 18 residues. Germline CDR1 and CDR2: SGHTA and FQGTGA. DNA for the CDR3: TGTGCCAGCAGCCCACAAGCGGGAGGCACCCTTAGCACAGATACGCAGTATTTT. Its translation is CASSPQAGGTLSTDTQYF.